This TCR beta chain was retrieved from a study of cytomegalovirus exposure and HLA in healthy donors. The PCR was carried out with 60 Vbeta primers and 13 Jbeta primers. The data were produced by immunoSEQ multiplex PCR, yet TCRdb's version contains in-frame clones alone and is incomplete. The sample consists of some 130,000 clones, roughly 80% of them appearing once. Though probably carrying unrecorded immune exposures, donors were nominally healthy at sampling. Study-wide points: The listing of roughly 160 TCR beta chains classed them as cytomegalovirus-associated.

Details on this clone: The antigen is unknown.

The clonotype originates from a man in his thirties or forties in good health and CMV-seronegative. Sequencing input: PBMCs.

CDR3 region: CASSFRGVGTEAFF. In DNA, the CDR3 is TGTGCCAGCAGTTTCCGGGGGGTTGGCACTGAAGCTTTCTTT. The genes are TRBV27 and TRBJ1-1; TRBD1 might be the D (5 bases). Per the germline V gene, CDR1 is MNHEY and CDR2 is SMNVEV (reference sequence). The CDR3 runs 14 residues. Trimming shortened V by 3 bases and J by 4 bases, and 12 bases separated the two germline ends.